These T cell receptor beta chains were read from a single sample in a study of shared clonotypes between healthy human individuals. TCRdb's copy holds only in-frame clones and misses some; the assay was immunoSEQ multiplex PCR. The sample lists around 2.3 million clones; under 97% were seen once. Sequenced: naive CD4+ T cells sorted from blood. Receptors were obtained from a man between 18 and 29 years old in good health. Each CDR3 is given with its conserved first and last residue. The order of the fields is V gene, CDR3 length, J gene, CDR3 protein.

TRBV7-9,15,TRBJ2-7,CASSRGQVFDREQYF
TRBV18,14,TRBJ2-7,CASSPAPLDYEQYF
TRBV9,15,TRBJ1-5,CASSGQGQPNQPQHF
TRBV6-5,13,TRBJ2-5,CASSYGEFGTQYF
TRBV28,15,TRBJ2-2,CASSPRLANTGELFF
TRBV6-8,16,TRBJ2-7,CASSPPRLAGRYEQYF
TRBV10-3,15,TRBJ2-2,CAISQTGADTGELFF
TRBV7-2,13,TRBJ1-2,CASSRVGGSGYTF
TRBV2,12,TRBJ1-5,CASRDDSQPQHF
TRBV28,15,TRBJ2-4,CASTLGQGGRNIQYF
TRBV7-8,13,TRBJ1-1,CASQKGGGTEAFF
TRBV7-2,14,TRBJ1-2,CASSFDDVDYGYTF
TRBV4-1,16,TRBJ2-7,CASSQDLPGQGHEQYF
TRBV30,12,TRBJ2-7,CAWTDNDYEQYF
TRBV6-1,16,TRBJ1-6,CASSEWPGQDNSPLHF
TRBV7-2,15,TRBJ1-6,CASSLGGPLNSPLHF
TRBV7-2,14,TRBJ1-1,CASSFGTANTEAFF
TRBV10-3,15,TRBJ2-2,CAITGQGPFTGELFF
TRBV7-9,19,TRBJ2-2,CASSPRRTTGRGNTGELFF
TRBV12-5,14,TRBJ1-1,CASGLADRATEAFF
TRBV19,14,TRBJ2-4,CASRPGTGTNIQYF
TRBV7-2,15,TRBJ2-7,CASSFFAGETYEQYF
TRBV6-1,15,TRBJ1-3,CASRELQVSGNTIYF
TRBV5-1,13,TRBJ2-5,CASSLTGIETQYF
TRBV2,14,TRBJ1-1,CASIERGLGTEAFF
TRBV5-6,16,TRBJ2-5,CASSPRLASILETQYF
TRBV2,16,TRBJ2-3,CASSDLGLGGTDTQYF
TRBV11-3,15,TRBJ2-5,CASSLDGGKYGTQYF
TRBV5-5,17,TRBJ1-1,CASSLSQGGALNTEAFF
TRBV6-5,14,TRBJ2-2,CASSPTRGVGELFF
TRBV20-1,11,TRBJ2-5,CSAPHRETQYF
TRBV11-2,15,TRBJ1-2,CASSLDRGHNYGYTF
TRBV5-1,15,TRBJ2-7,CASSLALGYSYEQYF
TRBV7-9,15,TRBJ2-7,CASSLWGSGGYEQYF
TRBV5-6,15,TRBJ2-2,CASSLGQSVTGELFF
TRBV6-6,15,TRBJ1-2,CASSYFQTGAGGYTF
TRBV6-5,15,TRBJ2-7,CASSYSGQGIYEQYF